The present T cell receptor (beta chain) was sequenced within a study of blood T cell repertoires in COVID-19. The CDR3 loop spans 14 amino acids. Trimming pared 5 bases from V and 2 bases from J, leaving 12 bases between. Germline V CDR1 and CDR2: LNHDA, SQIVND (reference sequence). The protocol was immunoSEQ multiplex PCR, while the TCRdb copy is restricted to in-frame clones and leaves out a portion. There are around 300,000 clones in the sample; around 90% occur only once, and 0.95% to 1.2% lies in the top ten. The receptor's source is a woman aged 25 to 39 who had recovered from COVID-19. The material sequenced was PBMCs or T cells enriched from blood (not recorded which). The chain recombines TRBV19 with TRBJ1-1; a possible D gene is TRBD1 (6 bases). CDR3 loop: CASSLGTTNTEAFF. In nucleotides, the CDR3 is TGTGCCAGTAGTCTCGGGACAACAAACACTGAAGCTTTCTTT.